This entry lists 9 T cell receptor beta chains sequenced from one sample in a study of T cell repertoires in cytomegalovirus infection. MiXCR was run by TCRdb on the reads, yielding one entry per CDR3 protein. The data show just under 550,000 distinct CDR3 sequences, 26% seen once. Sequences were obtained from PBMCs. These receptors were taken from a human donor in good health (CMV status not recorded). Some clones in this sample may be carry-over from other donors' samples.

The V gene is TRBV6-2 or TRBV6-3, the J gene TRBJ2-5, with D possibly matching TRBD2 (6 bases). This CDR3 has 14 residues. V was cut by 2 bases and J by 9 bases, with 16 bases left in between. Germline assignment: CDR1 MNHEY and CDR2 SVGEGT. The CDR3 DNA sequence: TGTGCCAGCAGTTACCGCGGGGCCCAGCGGCCCCAGTACTTC. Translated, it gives CASSYRGAQRPQYF.

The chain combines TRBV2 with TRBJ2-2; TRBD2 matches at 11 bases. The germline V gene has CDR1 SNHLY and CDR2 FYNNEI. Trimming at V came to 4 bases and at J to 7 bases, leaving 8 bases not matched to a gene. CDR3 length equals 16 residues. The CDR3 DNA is TGTGCCAGCAGTGTACTACTAGCGGGAGATGGCGGGGAGCTGTTTTTT. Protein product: CASSVLLAGDGGELFF.

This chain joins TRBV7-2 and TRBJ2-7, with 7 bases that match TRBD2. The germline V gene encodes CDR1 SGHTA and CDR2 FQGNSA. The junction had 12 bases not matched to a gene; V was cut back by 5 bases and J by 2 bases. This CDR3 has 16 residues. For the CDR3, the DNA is TGTGCCAGCAGCCTCCATGGGAGCGGGGCCACCTACGAGCAGTACTTC. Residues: CASSLHGSGATYEQYF.

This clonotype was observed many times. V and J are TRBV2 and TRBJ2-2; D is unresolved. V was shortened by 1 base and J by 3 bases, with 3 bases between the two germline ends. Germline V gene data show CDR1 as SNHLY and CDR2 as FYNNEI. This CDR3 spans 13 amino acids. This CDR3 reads CASSEGYTGELFF. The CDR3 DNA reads TGTGCCAGCAGTGAAGGGTACACCGGGGAGCTGTTTTTT.

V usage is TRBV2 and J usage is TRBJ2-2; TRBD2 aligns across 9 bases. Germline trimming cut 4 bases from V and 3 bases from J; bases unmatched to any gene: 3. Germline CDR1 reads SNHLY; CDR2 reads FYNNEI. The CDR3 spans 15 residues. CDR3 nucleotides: TGTGCCAGCAGTGTGACTAGCGGTTACACCGGGGAGCTGTTTTTT. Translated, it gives CASSVTSGYTGELFF.

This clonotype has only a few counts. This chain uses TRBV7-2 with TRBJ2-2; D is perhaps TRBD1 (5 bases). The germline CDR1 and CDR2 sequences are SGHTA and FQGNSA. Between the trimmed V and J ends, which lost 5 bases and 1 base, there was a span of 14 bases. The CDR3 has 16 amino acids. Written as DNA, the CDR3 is TGTGCCAGCAGCAAAGAGGCAGGGTTGAACACCGGGGAGCTGTTTTTT. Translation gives CASSKEAGLNTGELFF.

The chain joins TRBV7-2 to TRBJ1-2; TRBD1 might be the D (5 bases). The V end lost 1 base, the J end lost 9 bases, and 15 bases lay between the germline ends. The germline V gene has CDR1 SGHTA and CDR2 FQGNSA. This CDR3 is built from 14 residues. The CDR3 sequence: CASSLDRGLLSYTF. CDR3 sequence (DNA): TGTGCCAGCAGCTTAGATCGGGGGTTATTGAGCTACACCTTC. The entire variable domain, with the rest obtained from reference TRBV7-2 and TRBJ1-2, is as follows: GAGVSQSPSNKVTEKGKDVELRCDPISGHTALYWYRQSLGQGLEFLIYFQGNSAPDKSGLPSDRFSAERTGGSVSTLTIQRTQQEDSAVYLCASSLDRGLLSYTFGSGTRLTVV.

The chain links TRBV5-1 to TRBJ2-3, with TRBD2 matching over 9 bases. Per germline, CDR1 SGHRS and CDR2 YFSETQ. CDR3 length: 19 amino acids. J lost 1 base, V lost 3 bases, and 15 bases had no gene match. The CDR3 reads CASSSGLWTSAMGTDTQYF. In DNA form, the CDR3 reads TGCGCCAGCAGCTCCGGCCTTTGGACTAGCGCGATGGGCACAGATACGCAGTATTTT. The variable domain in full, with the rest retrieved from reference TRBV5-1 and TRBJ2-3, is KAGVTQTPRYLIKTRGQQVTLSCSPISGHRSVSWYQQTPGQGLQFLFEYFSETQRNKGNFPGRFSGRQFSNSRSEMNVSTLELGDSALYLCASSSGLWTSAMGTDTQYFGPGTRLTVL.

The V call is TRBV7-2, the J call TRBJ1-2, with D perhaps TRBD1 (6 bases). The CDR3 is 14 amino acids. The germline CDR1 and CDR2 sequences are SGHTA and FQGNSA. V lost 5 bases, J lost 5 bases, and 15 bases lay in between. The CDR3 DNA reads TGTGCCAGCAGCCAGAGACAGGCCCATTATGGCTACACCTTC. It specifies CASSQRQAHYGYTF.